This TCR beta chain was captured by sequencing in a study of siplizumab effects on memory and regulatory T cells. Findings and limits, study-wide: Under siplizumab, an average around 64% of mappable alloreactive CD4+ clones were Treg-derived, compared with roughly 27% in controls. There appeared to be greater diversity in naive T cells than in memory cells, and naive T cells seemed major contributors to the alloresponse.

Each sample had some 100,000 TCR templates assayed. This table comes from immunoSEQ multiplex PCR, and its TCRdb copy is limited to in-frame clones, with some not included. Of some 110,000 clones listed, more than 85% are singletons. As regards this clone: Its antigen is still unknown.

This CDR3 is built from 17 residues. The ends lost 3 bases at V and 5 bases at J; junction bases unmatched: 10. CDR1 SEHNR and CDR2 FQNEAQ come from the germline V gene (reference sequence). The V gene is TRBV7-9, the J gene TRBJ2-1, with TRBD2 identical over 10 bases. This clonotype originated in a human donor in good health. The specimen was Tregs sorted from blood. CDR3 loop: CASSLGSRTSGNNEQFF. Written as DNA, the CDR3 is TGTGCCAGCAGCTTGGGGTCTCGGACTAGCGGTAACAATGAGCAGTTCTTC.